The entry that follows covers one T cell receptor beta chain sequence. The V segment lost 2 bases and the J segment 2 bases; nucleotides outside the gene matches: 2. The germline V gene has CDR1 MNHEY and CDR2 SVGAGI. This CDR3 has 14 amino acids. This sample is part of a study of cytomegalovirus exposure and HLA in healthy donors. Repertoires were generated with immunoSEQ multiplex PCR, while TCRdb's copy carries only in-frame clones and drops some. Here the sample spans some 150,000 clones, approximately 94% being singletons. The receptor's source is a man aged 18 to 35 in good health and CMV-seropositive. Sequencing was performed on PBMCs. This chain links TRBV6-5 with TRBJ1-1, with TRBD1 matching over 7 bases. CDR3 protein: CASSYQGGNTEAFF. The CDR3, as DNA: TGTGCCAGCAGTTACCAGGGGGGAAACACTGAAGCTTTCTTT.